The source of this TCR beta chain is a study of blood T cell repertoires in COVID-19. In the study overall: Collection of acute and convalescent COVID-19 samples took place in the United States, Italy and Spain. PBMCs, B-cell-depleted T cells, or T cells were the source of the cDNA or gDNA that made up the material.

The CDR3 runs to 24 residues. Source study methods: Estimation of nucleated cell counts was performed using reference gene primer amplification. Generated by immunoSEQ multiplex PCR, the TCRdb table keeps only in-frame clones and is missing some. The V and J calls and clone size were taken over from that table, and D and trimming were inferred from the DNA. The repertoire holds 85,000 to 110,000 clones, approximately 90% seen once, with more than 15% in the top ten. The chain joins TRBV21-1 to TRBJ2-2; the table assigns TRBD2, which was not confirmed against the DNA. TRBV21-1 has pseudogene status. The TCR was taken from a woman aged 80 or over in a cohort sampled during active COVID-19. Material: peripheral blood. CDR3 in amino acids: CASSKARRGSNGTSGIRNTGELFF. The CDR3 DNA reads TGTGCCAGCAGCAAAGCGCGGCGGGGCTCAAACGGGACTAGCGGTATTAGGAACACCGGGGAGCTGTTTTTT.